This T cell receptor beta chain was sequenced for a study of cytomegalovirus exposure and HLA in healthy donors. Findings and caveats of the study: In a later analysis, several top co-occurrence clusters appeared linked to parvovirus B19, influenza, CMV and Epstein-Barr virus. Near-uniform donor sequencing depth was presumed by presence/absence analyses.

With V trimmed by 4 bases and J by 6 bases, 10 bases remained unmatched. CDR1 and CDR2 from the germline V gene are SGDLS and YYNGEE. CDR3 length equals 14 residues. With respect to this clone: Its antigen is undetermined.

Use of 60 Vbeta and 13 Jbeta primers characterized the PCR. Measured with immunoSEQ multiplex PCR; TCRdb has only the in-frame clones, and not every one. The sample has some 150,000 clones; 84% are singletons. Participants comprised healthy donors of bone marrow. This sequence joins TRBV9 and TRBJ2-7, with TRBD1 identical over 7 bases. Source material: PBMCs. This TCR was recovered from a boy between 2 and 10 years old in good health and CMV-seronegative. In DNA, the CDR3 is TGTGCCAGCAGCCAATTCCTGACAGGGAGCGAGCAGTACTTC. It translates to CASSQFLTGSEQYF.